Shown below are 21 T cell receptor beta chains from a single sample sequenced in a study of cytomegalovirus exposure and HLA in healthy donors. Only in-frame clones appear in the TCRdb table, and some are missing; sequencing was by immunoSEQ multiplex PCR. The sample lists 250,000 to 400,000 clones; roughly 88% were seen once. Input material: PBMCs. Receptors originate from a man under 40 in good health and CMV-seronegative.

The V call is TRBV9, the J call TRBJ1-1; D is unclear. Trimming removed 0 bases from V and 0 bases from J, with 9 bases in between. Germline values: CDR1 SGDLS, CDR2 YYNGEE. The CDR3 totals 15 residues. CDR3 protein: CASSVVSSMNTEAFF. The CDR3 region has the DNA TGTGCCAGCAGCGTAGTGAGTTCTATGAACACTGAAGCTTTCTTT.

The rearrangement links TRBV7-9 to TRBJ2-7; D call uncertain. The CDR3 contains 11 residues. V dropped 3 bases and J dropped 2 bases, with 2 bases sitting between them. The germline gives CDR1 SEHNR, CDR2 FQNEAQ (reference sequence). CDR3 sequence reads: CASSFAYEQYF. The DNA of the CDR3 is TGTGCCAGCAGCTTCGCCTACGAGCAGTACTTC.

The rearrangement joins TRBV15 to TRBJ2-7; 9 nucleotides line up with TRBD2. The CDR3 runs to 16 residues. Germline CDR1 is LNHNV and CDR2 is YYDKDF (reference sequence). After removal of 0 bases from V and 5 bases from J, the junction contained 8 bases not matched to a gene. CDR3 bases: TGTGCCACCAGCAGAGACCCCCGGCTAGCGGGGAACGAGCAGTACTTC. Translated, it gives CATSRDPRLAGNEQYF. Filled out from reference TRBV15 and TRBJ2-7, the complete variable domain reads DAMVIQNPRYQVTQFGKPVTLSCSQTLNHNVMYWYQQKSSQAPKLLFHYYDKDFNNEADTPDNFQSRRPNTSFCFLDIRSPGLGDTAMYLCATSRDPRLAGNEQYFGPGTRLTVT.

This sequence joins TRBV6-4 and TRBJ2-3, with 8 bases fitting TRBD2. This CDR3 contains 15 residues. Trimming took 6 bases from V and 1 from J; bases not matched to a gene: 6. Germline CDR1 MRHNA, CDR2 SNTAGT. The CDR3 spells CASSVRGGGTDTQYF. CDR3 nucleotide sequence: TGTGCCAGCAGCGTACGGGGGGGAGGCACAGATACGCAGTATTTT.

This chain uses TRBV4-3 with TRBJ1-6; 7 bases agree with TRBD1. V lost 6 bases to trimming and J lost 5 bases; unmatched junction nucleotides: 7. Per germline, CDR1 LGHNA and CDR2 YSLEER. The CDR3 covers 15 residues. The CDR3 sequence is CASSSGGKNNSPLHF. For the CDR3, the DNA is TGCGCCAGCAGTTCAGGGGGGAAGAATAATTCACCCCTCCACTTT.

The chain links TRBV7-9 to TRBJ2-1; the match to TRBD1 covers 9 bases. The CDR3 runs 14 residues. In germline, CDR1 is SEHNR, CDR2 FQNEAQ (reference sequence). V was pared by 7 bases and J by 3 bases, with 4 bases of the junction left unmatched. The CDR3 nucleotides read TGTGCCAGCATCCGGGGACAGGGCTACAATGAGCAGTTCTTC. Translated, it gives CASIRGQGYNEQFF.

The CDR3 protein is CASGAESSYEQYF. Written as DNA, the CDR3 is TGCGCCTCAGGGGCGGAAAGCTCCTACGAGCAGTACTTC. The chain has TRBV4-1 and TRBJ2-7; possible D gene TRBD1, 6 bases. The V gene lost 11 bases and the J gene lost 0 bases, with 14 bases spanning the gap. The CDR3 contains 13 residues. Germline CDR1 and CDR2: MGHRA and YSYEKL.

This clone was detected only once. J is TRBJ1-6 and V is TRBV9, with D possibly TRBD1 on 6 matching bases. The V gene lost 0 bases and the J gene lost 9 bases, with 10 bases spanning the gap. This CDR3 comprises 14 residues. CDR1 SGDLS and CDR2 YYNGEE come from the germline V gene. The CDR3 coding sequence is TGTGCCAGCAGCGTAGCTCAGGGGAGTTCACCCCTCCACTTT. Amino acid sequence: CASSVAQGSSPLHF.

V usage is TRBV29-1 and J usage is TRBJ2-7, with 11 bases fitting TRBD2. The V segment lost 4 bases and the J segment 0 bases; nucleotides outside the gene matches: 5. Germline CDR1 reads SQVTM; CDR2 reads ANQGSEA. This CDR3 comprises 15 residues. The DNA of the CDR3 is TGCAGCGTTGTGACTAGCGGGGCGAGCTCCTACGAGCAGTACTTC. Its translation is CSVVTSGASSYEQYF.

The chain is built from TRBV5-6 and TRBJ2-6; D not certain. Trimming left V 5 bases short and J 0 bases short, with 9 bases between. Germline V gene lookup returns CDR1 SGHDT and CDR2 YYEEEE. The CDR3 totals 15 residues. The CDR3 spells CASRYRSSGANVLTF. The CDR3, as DNA: TGTGCCAGCAGGTATAGGAGCTCTGGGGCCAACGTCCTGACTTTC.

The chain links TRBV7-8 to TRBJ1-3; tentatively, D is TRBD1 (5 bases). The V gene lost 5 bases and the J gene lost 4 bases, with 12 bases spanning the gap. This CDR3 comprises 14 residues. CDR1 is SGHVS, CDR2 FQNEAQ, per germline. The CDR3, as DNA: TGTGCCAGCAGCCCCGCGGGGGGAGGAAACACCATATATTTT. It translates to CASSPAGGGNTIYF.

This clone was found a few times. The chain couples TRBV15 to TRBJ1-1, with TRBD1 matching 10 bases. This CDR3 comprises 12 residues. V dropped 2 bases and J dropped 10; count of bases not matched to a gene: 1. Germline V CDR1 and CDR2: LNHNV, YYDKDF (reference sequence). The CDR3 protein is CATSRRDRGAFF. Written as DNA, the CDR3 is TGTGCCACCAGCAGACGGGACAGGGGAGCTTTCTTT.

The chain joins TRBV6-5 to TRBJ2-7; 7 nucleotides agree with TRBD2. CDR1 is MNHEY and CDR2 is SVGAGI in the germline V gene. The CDR3 is 14 amino acids. J gave up 3 bases and V 6 bases, and 8 bases lay outside the gene matches. CDR3 sequence: CASRAAREGYEQYF. Written as DNA, the CDR3 is TGTGCCAGCAGGGCGGCCAGGGAGGGCTACGAGCAGTACTTC.

The chain uses TRBV6-5 and TRBJ2-7; unclear D gene. Per germline, CDR1 MNHEY and CDR2 SVGAGI. Trimming took 5 bases from V and 4 from J, leaving 12 bases between them. The CDR3 covers 13 residues. The CDR3 region has the DNA TGTGCCAGCAGTCGAGGAGAACAATACGAGCAGTACTTC. As protein: CASSRGEQYEQYF.

This chain uses TRBV4-3 with TRBJ2-1; weak D call: TRBD1 (6 bases). This CDR3 spans 14 amino acids. Germline CDR1 reads LGHNA; CDR2 reads YSLEER. Between the trimmed V and J ends, which lost 3 bases and 9 bases, there was a span of 15 bases. CDR3 region: CASSQPHRDGEQFF. CDR3 in DNA: TGCGCCAGCAGCCAGCCGCACAGGGATGGTGAGCAGTTCTTC.

This clone was detected a few times. V is TRBV19 and J is TRBJ2-7; tentative D call: TRBD2 (6 bases). Trimming cost V 3 bases and J 2 bases, with 11 bases left between them. The CDR3 has 14 amino acids. From germline, CDR1 is LNHDA and CDR2 SQIVND (reference sequence). The CDR3 loop reads CASSIGRTTYEQYF. CDR3 DNA: TGTGCCAGTAGTATTGGGAGGACCACCTACGAGCAGTACTTC.

The gene calls are TRBV7-2 and TRBJ2-3; D is uncertain. The length of the CDR3 is 17 residues. Looked up from germline, CDR1 is SGHTA and CDR2 is FQGNSA. V was shortened by 3 bases and J by 1 base, with 17 bases between the two germline ends. The CDR3 coding sequence is TGTGCCAGCAGCTTCGCCCCCTTGTCGGGTGGCACAGATACGCAGTATTTT. This translates into CASSFAPLSGGTDTQYF. The variable domain in full, completed from reference TRBV7-2 and TRBJ2-3, reads GAGVSQSPSNKVTEKGKDVELRCDPISGHTALYWYRQSLGQGLEFLIYFQGNSAPDKSGLPSDRFSAERTGGSVSTLTIQRTQQEDSAVYLCASSFAPLSGGTDTQYFGPGTRLTVL.

The chain has TRBV6-6 and TRBJ2-1; 9 bases map to TRBD2. The germline V gene has CDR1 MNHNY and CDR2 SVGAGI (reference sequence). The trim removed 6 bases at V and 2 bases at J, leaving 5 bases unmatched. The CDR3 sequence is 15 residues long. CDR3 sequence (DNA): TGTGCCAGCAGAATAGGCGGGGGGGCCTACAATGAGCAGTTCTTC. Translating it yields CASRIGGGAYNEQFF.

This CDR3 is CASSQEGQRQETQYF. The CDR3 bases are TGCGCCAGCAGCCAAGAAGGACAGAGACAAGAGACCCAGTACTTC. V gene TRBV4-1 combines with J gene TRBJ2-5; possible D gene TRBD1, 6 bases. Per the germline V gene, CDR1 is MGHRA and CDR2 is YSYEKL. The V and J ends lost 0 bases and 2 bases respectively, with 10 bases between them. This CDR3 has 15 amino acids.

The chain recombines TRBV7-2 with TRBJ2-2; D call uncertain. The V gene lost 4 bases and the J gene lost 6 bases, with 12 bases spanning the gap. The CDR3 totals 14 residues. Germline assignment: CDR1 SGHTA and CDR2 FQGNSA. CDR3 DNA sequence: TGTGCCAGCAGCTCCCACAGTGGGTCCGGGGAGCTGTTTTTT. It is translated as CASSSHSGSGELFF.

Concerning this clone itself: The DNA is omitted, as the CDR3 cannot be located on it reliably, and the CDR3 follows TCRdb's listing. The chain carries TRBV5-4 and TRBJ2-7; TRBD2 is the table's D call and was not checked against the DNA. The CDR3 has 17 amino acids, counting both end residues. Looked up from germline, CDR1 is SGHNT and CDR2 is YYREEE (reference sequence). This chain's CDR3 is CASSLIGLAGLSWEQYF.